The source of this T cell receptor beta chain is a study of blood T cell repertoires in COVID-19. Study information: Both acute and convalescent COVID-19 samples were obtained from the United States, Italy and Spain.

The method was immunoSEQ multiplex PCR; TCRdb's version includes in-frame clones alone and lacks a portion of them. The table has some 300,000 clones, over 85% seen once; the top ten hold roughly 2.9%. Germline V gene data show CDR1 as SGDLS and CDR2 as YYNGEE. The CDR3 extends over 14 amino acids. V lost 2 bases and J lost 2; bases outside the gene matches: 0. As concerns this clone: The same CDR3 can be traced to other DNA sequences in this sample.

The clonotype comes from a woman in her 50s who had been exposed to COVID-19. The sequencing sample was made of PBMCs or T cells enriched from blood (not recorded which). The gene calls are TRBV9 and TRBJ1-3, with 8 bases matching TRBD1. CDR3 DNA sequence: TGTGCCAGCAGCGTGGACAGGGCTGGAAACACCATATATTTT. The encoded protein is CASSVDRAGNTIYF.